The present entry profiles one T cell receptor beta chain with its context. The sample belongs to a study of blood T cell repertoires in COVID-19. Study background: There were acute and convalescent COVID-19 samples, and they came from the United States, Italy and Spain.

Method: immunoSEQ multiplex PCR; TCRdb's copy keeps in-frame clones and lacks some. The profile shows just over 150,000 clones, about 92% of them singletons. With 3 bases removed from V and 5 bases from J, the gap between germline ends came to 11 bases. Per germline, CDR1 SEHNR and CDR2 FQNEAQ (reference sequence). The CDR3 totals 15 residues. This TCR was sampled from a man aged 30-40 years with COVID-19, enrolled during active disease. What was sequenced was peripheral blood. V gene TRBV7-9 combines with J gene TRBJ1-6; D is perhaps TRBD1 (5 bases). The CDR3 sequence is CASSFWTTDNSPLHF. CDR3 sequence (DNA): TGTGCCAGCAGCTTCTGGACAACTGATAATTCACCCCTCCACTTT.